The 2 T cell receptor beta chains below come from one sample, sequenced in a study of cytomegalovirus exposure and HLA in healthy donors. Primers for the PCR totalled 60 Vbeta and 13 Jbeta. Data came from immunoSEQ multiplex PCR; TCRdb stores just in-frame clones and leaves some out. The sample has about 140,000 clones, 66% seen once. Sequenced sample: PBMCs. Every receptor here comes from a woman in her fifties or sixties in good health and CMV-seronegative.

In this sample, this clone turned up a few times. The chain has TRBV10-1 and TRBJ2-7; TRBD2 matches 10 bases. CDR3 length equals 16 residues. The V gene end was trimmed by 1 base and the J gene end by 4 bases; junction bases not matched to a gene: 7. From germline, CDR1 is WNHNN and CDR2 SYGVQD (reference sequence). For the CDR3, the DNA is TGCGCCAGCAGTGAGTACCTAGCGGGAGCTTTTTACGAGCAGTACTTC. Protein product: CASSEYLAGAFYEQYF.

The chain joins TRBV7-8 to TRBJ1-6, with 8 bases identical to TRBD1. Trimming cost V 1 base and J 13 bases; bases outside gene matches: 9. CDR3 length: 15 amino acids. Germline V gene data show CDR1 as SGHVS and CDR2 as FQNEAQ. CDR3 DNA: TGTGCCAGCAGCTTAGATACAGGGGGGGTTGCGCCCCTCCACTTT. Amino acids: CASSLDTGGVAPLHF.